Listed below are T cell receptor beta chains from one sample, sequenced in a study of blood T cells in healthy people across ages. From the 5' RACE reads, TCRdb called clonotypes with MiXCR, one entry per CDR3 protein. The data show about 940,000 distinct CDR3 sequences, with about 44% seen just once and 13% held by the top ten. Specimen: blood. The origin of the receptors is a man aged 30 to 45 in good health. CDR3s include the opening cysteine and the closing phenylalanine or tryptophan. The D gene is left open where the match is weak. For some rows the clone size is stated as once, few or many, or as a class when expanded; others skip it.

TRBD1,few,TRBV5-5,TRBJ2-7,TGTGCCAGCAGCTTGCGGGGACAGTCCTACGAGCAGTACTTC,CASSLRGQSYEQYF
TRBD1,many,TRBV18,TRBJ2-1,TGTGCCAGCTCCGGGACAGGGACCGGGAATGAGCAGTTCTTC,CASSGTGTGNEQFF
-,-,TRBV7-2,TRBJ2-5,TGTGTCAGCAGCTTAGACGCGCCAGCGAGAGAAGAGACCCAGTACTTC,CVSSLDAPAREETQYF
-,-,TRBV7-9,TRBJ2-5,TGTGCCAGCAGCTTAGCCGGGCAGATCCAAGAGACCCAGTACTTC,CASSLAGQIQETQYF
TRBD2,-,TRBV9,TRBJ2-3,TGTGCCAGCAGCCAAGGACTAGCGGGAGATAGCACGGATACGCAGTATTTT,CASSQGLAGDSTDTQYF
TRBD1,-,TRBV18,TRBJ1-1,TGTGCCAGCTCACCCCGGACAGGGGATCTTAACACTGAAGCTTTCTTT,CASSPRTGDLNTEAFF
TRBD2,-,TRBV5-6,TRBJ2-3,TGTGCCAGCAGCTCCCTGGGAGCGGGGGCTAGCACAGATACGCAGTATTTT,CASSSLGAGASTDTQYF
-,-,TRBV10-3,TRBJ1-1,TGTGCCATCAGAGAGATAGGGGGCACTGAAGCTTTCTTT,CAIREIGGTEAFF
-,-,TRBV12-3/TRBV12-4,TRBJ2-3,TGTGCCAGCAGTTTAAGCCCGGGGGCCGATGCGCAGTATTTT,CASSLSPGADAQYF
-,many,TRBV2,TRBJ1-2,TGTGCCAGCAGTGAGGGGGGACCCACTGATGGCTACACCTTC,CASSEGGPTDGYTF
TRBD1,-,TRBV28,TRBJ1-2,TGTGCCGGCAGTTTACTGACAGGGGCTCTGGGCTATGGCTACACCTTC,CAGSLLTGALGYGYTF
-,-,TRBV6-6,TRBJ2-5,TGTGCCAGCAGTTACTCGGGATCACTAGCTTGGGAGACCCAGTACTTC,CASSYSGSLAWETQYF
-,-,TRBV15,TRBJ2-1,TGTGCCACCAGCAGAGATGGTCCTAGTAACAATGAGCAGTTCTTC,CATSRDGPSNNEQFF
TRBD1,-,TRBV3-1,TRBJ2-6,TGTGCCAGCAGCCAAGGGCCGGGACAGGGGACCTCTGGGGCCAACGTCCTGACTTTC,CASSQGPGQGTSGANVLTF
-,-,TRBV27,TRBJ1-1,TGTGCCAGCAGTTTACGCGGGGCGAGGACTGAAGCTTTCTTT,CASSLRGARTEAFF
TRBD2,many,TRBV4-2,TRBJ2-1,TGTGCCAGCAGCCAAAGGACTAGCGGGGCGTACAATGAGCAGTTCTTC,CASSQRTSGAYNEQFF
-,few,TRBV20-1,TRBJ2-3,TGCAGTGCTAGACCATTACAGGGTTCTAGCACAGATACGCAGTATTTT,CSARPLQGSSTDTQYF
-,few,TRBV20-1,TRBJ2-5,TGCAGTGCTAGGCCTGGGCTAGAGACCCAGTACTTC,CSARPGLETQYF
TRBD1,-,TRBV12-3/TRBV12-4,TRBJ1-5,TGTGCCAGCACCAGACAGGGAGGCAATCAGCCCCAGCATTTT,CASTRQGGNQPQHF
-,-,TRBV7-9,TRBJ2-7,TGTGCCAGCAGCTTAGGGGGAGAGGGGTACGAGCAGTACTTC,CASSLGGEGYEQYF
TRBD1,-,TRBV20-1,TRBJ1-5,TGCAGTGCTAGAGGGGGACAGGGGGTTCATCAGCCCCAGCATTTT,CSARGGQGVHQPQHF
TRBD1,-,TRBV29-1,TRBJ2-2,TGCAGCGTTGAAGGGGACAGGAACACCGGGGAGCTGTTTTTT,CSVEGDRNTGELFF